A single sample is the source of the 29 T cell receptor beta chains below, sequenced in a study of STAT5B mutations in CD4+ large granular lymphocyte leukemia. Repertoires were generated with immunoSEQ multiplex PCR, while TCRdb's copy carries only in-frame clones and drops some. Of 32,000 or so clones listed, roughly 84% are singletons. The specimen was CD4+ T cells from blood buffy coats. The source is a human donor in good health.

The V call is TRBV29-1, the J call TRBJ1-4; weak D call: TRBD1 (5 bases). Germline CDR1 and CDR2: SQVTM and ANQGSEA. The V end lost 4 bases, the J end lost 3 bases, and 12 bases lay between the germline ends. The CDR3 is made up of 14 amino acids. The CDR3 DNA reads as TGCAGCGTTGCCAGGGTGGGAGCTAATGAAAAACTGTTTTTT. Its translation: CSVARVGANEKLFF.

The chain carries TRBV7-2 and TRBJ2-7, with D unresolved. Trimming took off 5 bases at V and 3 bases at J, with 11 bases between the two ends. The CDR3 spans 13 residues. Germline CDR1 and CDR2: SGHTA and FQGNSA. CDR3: CASSRWTSYEQYF. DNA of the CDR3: TGTGCCAGCAGCCGTTGGACCAGCTACGAGCAGTACTTC.

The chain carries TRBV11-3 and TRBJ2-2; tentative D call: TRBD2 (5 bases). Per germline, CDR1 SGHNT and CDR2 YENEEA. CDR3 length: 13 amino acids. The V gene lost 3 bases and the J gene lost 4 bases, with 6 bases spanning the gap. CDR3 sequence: CASSFRGTGELFF. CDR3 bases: TGTGCCAGCAGCTTCCGGGGCACCGGGGAGCTGTTTTTT.

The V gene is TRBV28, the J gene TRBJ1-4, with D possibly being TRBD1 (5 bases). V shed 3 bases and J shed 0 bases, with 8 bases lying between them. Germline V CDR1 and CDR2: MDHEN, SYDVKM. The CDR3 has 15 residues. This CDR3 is CASSFQGPTNEKLFF. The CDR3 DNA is TGTGCCAGCAGTTTTCAGGGTCCAACTAATGAAAAACTGTTTTTT.

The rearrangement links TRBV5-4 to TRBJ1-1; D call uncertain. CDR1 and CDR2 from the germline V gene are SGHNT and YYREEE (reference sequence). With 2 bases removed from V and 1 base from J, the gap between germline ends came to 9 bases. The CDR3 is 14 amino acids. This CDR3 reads CASSFGVGNTEAFF. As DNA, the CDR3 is TGTGCCAGCAGCTTTGGGGTAGGGAACACTGAAGCTTTCTTT. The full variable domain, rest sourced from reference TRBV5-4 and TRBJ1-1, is ETGVTQSPTHLIKTRGQQVTLRCSSQSGHNTVSWYQQALGQGPQFIFQYYREEENGRGNFPPRFSGLQFPNYSSELNVNALELDDSALYLCASSFGVGNTEAFFGQGTRLTVV.

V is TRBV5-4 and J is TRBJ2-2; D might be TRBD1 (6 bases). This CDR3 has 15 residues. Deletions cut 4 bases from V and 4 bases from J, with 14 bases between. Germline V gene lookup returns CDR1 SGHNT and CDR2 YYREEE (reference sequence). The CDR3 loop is CASSLQGRVTGELFF. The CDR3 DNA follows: TGTGCCAGCAGCCTACAGGGCCGAGTCACCGGGGAGCTGTTTTTT.

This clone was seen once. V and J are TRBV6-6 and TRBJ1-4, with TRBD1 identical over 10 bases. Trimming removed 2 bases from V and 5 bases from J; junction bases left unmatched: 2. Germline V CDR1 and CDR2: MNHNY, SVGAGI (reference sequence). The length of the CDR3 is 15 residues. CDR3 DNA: TGTGCCAGCAGTTACACGGACAGGGGGAATGAAAAACTGTTTTTT. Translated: CASSYTDRGNEKLFF.

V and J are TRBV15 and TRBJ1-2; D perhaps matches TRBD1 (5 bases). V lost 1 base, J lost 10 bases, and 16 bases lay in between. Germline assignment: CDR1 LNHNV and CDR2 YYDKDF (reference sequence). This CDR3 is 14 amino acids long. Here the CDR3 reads CATSRGTETGSYTF. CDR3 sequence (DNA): TGTGCCACCAGCAGAGGAACCGAAACAGGATCCTACACCTTC. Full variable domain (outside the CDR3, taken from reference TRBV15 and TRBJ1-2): DAMVIQNPRYQVTQFGKPVTLSCSQTLNHNVMYWYQQKSSQAPKLLFHYYDKDFNNEADTPDNFQSRRPNTSFCFLDIRSPGLGDTAMYLCATSRGTETGSYTFGSGTRLTVV.

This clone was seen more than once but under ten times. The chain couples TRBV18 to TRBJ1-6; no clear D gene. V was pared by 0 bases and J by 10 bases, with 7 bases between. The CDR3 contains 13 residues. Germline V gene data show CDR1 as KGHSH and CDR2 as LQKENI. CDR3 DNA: TGTGCCAGCTCACCACCCGGGGTCTCACCCCTCCACTTT. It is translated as CASSPPGVSPLHF. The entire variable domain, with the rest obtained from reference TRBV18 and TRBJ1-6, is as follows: NAGVMQNPRHLVRRRGQEARLRCSPMKGHSHVYWYRQLPEEGLKFMVYLQKENIIDESGMPKERFSAEFPKEGPSILRIQQVVRGDSAAYFCASSPPGVSPLHFGNGTRLTVT.

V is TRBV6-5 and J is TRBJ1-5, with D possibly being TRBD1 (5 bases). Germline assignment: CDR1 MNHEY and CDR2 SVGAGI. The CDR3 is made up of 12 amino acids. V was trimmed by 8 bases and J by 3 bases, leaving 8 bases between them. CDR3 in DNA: TGTGCCAGCGGGGGGACCAATCAGCCCCAGCATTTT. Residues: CASGGTNQPQHF.

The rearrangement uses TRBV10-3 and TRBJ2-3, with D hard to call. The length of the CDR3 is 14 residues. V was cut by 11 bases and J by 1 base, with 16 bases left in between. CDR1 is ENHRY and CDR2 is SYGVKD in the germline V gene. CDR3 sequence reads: CAVHDSLGTDTQYF. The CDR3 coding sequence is TGTGCCGTCCATGACTCGTTAGGCACAGATACGCAGTATTTT.

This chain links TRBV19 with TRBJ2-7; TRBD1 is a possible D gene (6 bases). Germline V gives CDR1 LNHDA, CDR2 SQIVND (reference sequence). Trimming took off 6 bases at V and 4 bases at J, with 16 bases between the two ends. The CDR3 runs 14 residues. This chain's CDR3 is CASRSTGGWYEQYF. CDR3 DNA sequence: TGTGCCAGTAGATCGACAGGTGGATGGTACGAGCAGTACTTC.

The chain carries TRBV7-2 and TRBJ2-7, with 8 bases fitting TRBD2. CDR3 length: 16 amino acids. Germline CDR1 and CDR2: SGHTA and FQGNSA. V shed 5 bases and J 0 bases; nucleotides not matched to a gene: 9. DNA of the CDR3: TGTGCCAGCAGCCCCCTCCGGGGGGGAGCCTCCTACGAGCAGTACTTC. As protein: CASSPLRGGASYEQYF.

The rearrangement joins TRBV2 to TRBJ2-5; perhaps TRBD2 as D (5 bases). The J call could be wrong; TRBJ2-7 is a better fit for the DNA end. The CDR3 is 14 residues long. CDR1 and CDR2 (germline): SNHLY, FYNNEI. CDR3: CASTLIASSYEQYF. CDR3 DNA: TGTGCCAGCACCCTAATAGCGAGCTCCTACGAGCAGTACTTC.

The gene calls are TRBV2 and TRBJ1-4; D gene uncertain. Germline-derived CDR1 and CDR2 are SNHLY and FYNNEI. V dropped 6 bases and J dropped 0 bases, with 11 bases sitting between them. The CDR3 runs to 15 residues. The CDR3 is CASSKTGATNEKLFF. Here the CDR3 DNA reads TGTGCCAGCAGCAAAACGGGTGCAACTAATGAAAAACTGTTTTTT.

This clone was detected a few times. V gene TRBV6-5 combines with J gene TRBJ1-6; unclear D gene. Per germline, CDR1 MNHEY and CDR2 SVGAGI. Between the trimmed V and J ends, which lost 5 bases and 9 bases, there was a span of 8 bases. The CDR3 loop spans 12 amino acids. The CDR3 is CASSKSGSPLHF. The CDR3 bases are TGTGCCAGCAGTAAGAGTGGTTCACCCCTCCACTTT.

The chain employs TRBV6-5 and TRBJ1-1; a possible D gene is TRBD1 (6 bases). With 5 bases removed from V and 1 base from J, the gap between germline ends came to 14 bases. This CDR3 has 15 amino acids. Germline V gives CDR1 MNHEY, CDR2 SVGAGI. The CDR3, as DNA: TGTGCCAGCAGTCACCTGGCCAGGGGGAACACTGAAGCTTTCTTT. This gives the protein CASSHLARGNTEAFF.

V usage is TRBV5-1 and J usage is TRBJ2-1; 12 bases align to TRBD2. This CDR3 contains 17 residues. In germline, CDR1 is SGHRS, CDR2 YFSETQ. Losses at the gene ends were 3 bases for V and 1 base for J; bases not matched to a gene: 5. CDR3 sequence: CASSSQTSGGSYNEQFF. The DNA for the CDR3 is TGCGCCAGCAGCTCTCAGACTAGCGGGGGATCCTACAATGAGCAGTTCTTC.

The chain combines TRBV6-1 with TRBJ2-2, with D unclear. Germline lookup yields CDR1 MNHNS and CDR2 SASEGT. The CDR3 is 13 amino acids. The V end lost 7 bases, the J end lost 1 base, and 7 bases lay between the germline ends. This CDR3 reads CASKGLNTGELFF. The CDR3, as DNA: TGTGCCAGCAAGGGCTTGAACACCGGGGAGCTGTTTTTT.

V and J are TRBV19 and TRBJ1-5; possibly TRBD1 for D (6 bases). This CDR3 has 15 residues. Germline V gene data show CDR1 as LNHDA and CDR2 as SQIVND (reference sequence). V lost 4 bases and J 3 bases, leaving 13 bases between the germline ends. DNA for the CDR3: TGTGCCAGTAGTAGACCACAGGGTCCCAATCAGCCCCAGCATTTT. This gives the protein CASSRPQGPNQPQHF.

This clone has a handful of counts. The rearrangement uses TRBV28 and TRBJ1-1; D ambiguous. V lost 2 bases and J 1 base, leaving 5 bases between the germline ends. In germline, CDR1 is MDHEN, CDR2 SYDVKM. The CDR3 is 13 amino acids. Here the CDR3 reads CASSLVKNTEAFF. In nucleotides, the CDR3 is TGTGCCAGCAGTTTAGTTAAGAACACTGAAGCTTTCTTT.

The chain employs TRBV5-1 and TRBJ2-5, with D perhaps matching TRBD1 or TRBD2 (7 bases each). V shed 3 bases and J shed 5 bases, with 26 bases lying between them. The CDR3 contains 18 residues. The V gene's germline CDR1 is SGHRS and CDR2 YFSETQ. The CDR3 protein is CASSSRDSSPEGGETQYF. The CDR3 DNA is TGCGCCAGCAGCTCCCGGGACAGCTCACCCGAGGGAGGGGAGACCCAGTACTTC.

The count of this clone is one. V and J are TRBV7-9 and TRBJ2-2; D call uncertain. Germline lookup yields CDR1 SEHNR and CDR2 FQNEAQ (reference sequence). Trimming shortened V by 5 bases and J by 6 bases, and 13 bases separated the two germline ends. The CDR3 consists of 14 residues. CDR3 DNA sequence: TGTGCCAGCAGCCTGACCCTCCTGGCCGGGGAGCTGTTTTTT. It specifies CASSLTLLAGELFF.

CDR3 region: CASSLTGTSYNEQFF. DNA of the CDR3: TGTGCCAGCTCACTTACAGGGACCTCCTACAATGAGCAGTTCTTC. The chain recombines TRBV18 with TRBJ2-1; TRBD1 is a possible D gene (6 bases). V lost 4 bases and J lost 0, with 10 bases in between. The CDR3 is 15 residues long. CDR1 KGHSH and CDR2 LQKENI come from the germline V gene.

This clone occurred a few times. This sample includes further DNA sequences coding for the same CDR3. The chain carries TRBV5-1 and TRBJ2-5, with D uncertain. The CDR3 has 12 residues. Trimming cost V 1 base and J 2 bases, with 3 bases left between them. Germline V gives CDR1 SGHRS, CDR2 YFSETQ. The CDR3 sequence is CASSLRQETQYF. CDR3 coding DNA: TGCGCCAGCAGCTTGCGGCAAGAGACCCAGTACTTC. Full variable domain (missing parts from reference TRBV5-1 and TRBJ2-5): KAGVTQTPRYLIKTRGQQVTLSCSPISGHRSVSWYQQTPGQGLQFLFEYFSETQRNKGNFPGRFSGRQFSNSRSEMNVSTLELGDSALYLCASSLRQETQYFGPGTRLLVL.

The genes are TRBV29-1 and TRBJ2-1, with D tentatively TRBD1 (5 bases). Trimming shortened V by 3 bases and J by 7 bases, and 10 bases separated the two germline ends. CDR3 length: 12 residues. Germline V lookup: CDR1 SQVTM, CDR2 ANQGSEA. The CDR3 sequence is CSVEGLGNEQFF. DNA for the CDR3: TGCAGCGTTGAGGGGCTAGGGAATGAGCAGTTCTTC.

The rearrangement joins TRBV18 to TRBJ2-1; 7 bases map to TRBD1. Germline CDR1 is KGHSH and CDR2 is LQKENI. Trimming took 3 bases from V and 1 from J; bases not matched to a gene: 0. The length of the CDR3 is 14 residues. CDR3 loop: CASSPDRSYNEQFF. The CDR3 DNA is TGTGCCAGCTCACCGGACAGGTCCTACAATGAGCAGTTCTTC.

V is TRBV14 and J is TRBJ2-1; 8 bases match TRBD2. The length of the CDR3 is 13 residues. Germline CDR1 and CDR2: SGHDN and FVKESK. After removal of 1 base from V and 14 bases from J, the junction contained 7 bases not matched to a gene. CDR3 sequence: CASSQVIGGAKFF. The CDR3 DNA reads TGTGCCAGCAGCCAAGTTATCGGGGGGGCGAAGTTCTTC.

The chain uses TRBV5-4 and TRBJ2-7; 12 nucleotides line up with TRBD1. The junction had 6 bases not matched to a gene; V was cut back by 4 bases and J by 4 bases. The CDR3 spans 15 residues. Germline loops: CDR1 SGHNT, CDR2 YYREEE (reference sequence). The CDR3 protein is CASSQGQGARYEQYF. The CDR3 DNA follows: TGTGCCAGCAGCCAGGGACAGGGGGCGAGGTACGAGCAGTACTTC.